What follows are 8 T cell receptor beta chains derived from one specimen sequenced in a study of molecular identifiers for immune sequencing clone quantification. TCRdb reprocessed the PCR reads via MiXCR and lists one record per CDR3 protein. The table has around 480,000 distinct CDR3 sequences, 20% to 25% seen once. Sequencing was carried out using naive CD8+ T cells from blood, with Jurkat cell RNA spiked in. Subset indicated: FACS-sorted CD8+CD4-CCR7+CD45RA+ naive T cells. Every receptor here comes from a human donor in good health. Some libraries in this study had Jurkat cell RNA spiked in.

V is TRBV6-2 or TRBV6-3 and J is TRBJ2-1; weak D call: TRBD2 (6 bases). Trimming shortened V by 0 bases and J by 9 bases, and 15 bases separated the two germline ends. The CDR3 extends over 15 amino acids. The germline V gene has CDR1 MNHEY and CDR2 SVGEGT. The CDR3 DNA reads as TGTGCCAGCAGTTACTCGTTAGCGGCTTCGACTGAGCAGTTCTTC. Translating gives CASSYSLAASTEQFF.

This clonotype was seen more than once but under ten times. This CDR3 reads CASSLAGSTYNEQFF. Here the CDR3 DNA reads TGTGCCAGCAGCTTAGCGGGATCAACCTACAATGAGCAGTTCTTC. This chain links TRBV7-3 with TRBJ2-1; weak D call: TRBD2 (6 bases). The germline gives CDR1 SGHTA, CDR2 FQGTGA. This CDR3 has 15 amino acids. Trimming stripped 2 bases from V and 2 bases from J, with 10 bases between.

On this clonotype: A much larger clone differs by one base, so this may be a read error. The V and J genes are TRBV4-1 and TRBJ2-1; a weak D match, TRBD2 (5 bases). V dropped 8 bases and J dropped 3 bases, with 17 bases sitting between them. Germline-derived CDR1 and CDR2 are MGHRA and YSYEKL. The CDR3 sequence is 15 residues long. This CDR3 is CASGPGSQHYNEQFF. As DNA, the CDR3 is TGCGCCAGCGGCCCGGGGTCTCAACACTACAATGAGCAGTTCTTC.

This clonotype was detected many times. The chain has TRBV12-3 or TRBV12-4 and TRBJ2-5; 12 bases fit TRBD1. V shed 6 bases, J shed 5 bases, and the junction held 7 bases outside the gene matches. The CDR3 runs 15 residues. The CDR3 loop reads CASSPGTGGAETQYF. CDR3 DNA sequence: TGTGCCAGCAGCCCCGGGACAGGGGGCGCGGAGACCCAGTACTTC.

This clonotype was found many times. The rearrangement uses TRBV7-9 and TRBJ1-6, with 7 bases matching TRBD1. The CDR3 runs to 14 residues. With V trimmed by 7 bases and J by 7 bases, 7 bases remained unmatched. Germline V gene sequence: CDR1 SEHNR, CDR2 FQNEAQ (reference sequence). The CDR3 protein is CASTRDSGNSPLHF. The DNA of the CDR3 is TGTGCCAGCACCCGGGACAGTGGCAATTCACCCCTCCACTTT.

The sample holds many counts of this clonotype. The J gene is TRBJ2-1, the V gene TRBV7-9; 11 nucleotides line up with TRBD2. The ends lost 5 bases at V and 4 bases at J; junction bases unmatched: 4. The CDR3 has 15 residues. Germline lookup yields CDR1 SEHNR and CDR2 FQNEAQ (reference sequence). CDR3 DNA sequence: TGTGCCAGCAGCAACCGACTAGCGGGGTACAATGAGCAGTTCTTC. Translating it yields CASSNRLAGYNEQFF.

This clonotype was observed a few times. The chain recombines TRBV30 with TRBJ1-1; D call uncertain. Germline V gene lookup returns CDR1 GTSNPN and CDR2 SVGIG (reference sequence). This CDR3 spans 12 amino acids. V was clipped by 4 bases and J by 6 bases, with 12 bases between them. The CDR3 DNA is TGTGCCTGGAATGCGGGTACCCCTGAAGCTTTCTTT. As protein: CAWNAGTPEAFF.

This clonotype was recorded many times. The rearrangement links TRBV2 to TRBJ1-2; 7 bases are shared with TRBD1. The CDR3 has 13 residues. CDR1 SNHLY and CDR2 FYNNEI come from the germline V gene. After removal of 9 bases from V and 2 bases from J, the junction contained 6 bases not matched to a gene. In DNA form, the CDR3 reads TGTGCCAGTCGGGACAGCACCAACTATGGCTACACCTTC. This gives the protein CASRDSTNYGYTF.